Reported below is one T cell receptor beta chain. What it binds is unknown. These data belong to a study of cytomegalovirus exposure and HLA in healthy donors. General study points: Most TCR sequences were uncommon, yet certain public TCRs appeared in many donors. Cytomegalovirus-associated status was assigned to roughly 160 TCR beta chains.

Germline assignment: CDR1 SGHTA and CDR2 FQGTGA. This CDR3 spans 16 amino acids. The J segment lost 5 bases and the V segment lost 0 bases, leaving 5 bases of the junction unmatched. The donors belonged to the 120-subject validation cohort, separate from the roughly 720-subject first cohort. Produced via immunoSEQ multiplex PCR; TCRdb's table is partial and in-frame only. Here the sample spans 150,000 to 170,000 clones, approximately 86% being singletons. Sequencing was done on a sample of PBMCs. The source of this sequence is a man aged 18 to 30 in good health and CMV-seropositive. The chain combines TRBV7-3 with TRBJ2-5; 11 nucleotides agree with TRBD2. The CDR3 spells CASSLTSGRVSETQYF. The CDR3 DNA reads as TGTGCCAGCAGCTTAACTAGCGGGAGGGTTTCGGAGACCCAGTACTTC. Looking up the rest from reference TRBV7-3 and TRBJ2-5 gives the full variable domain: GAGVSQTPSNKVTEKGKYVELRCDPISGHTALYWYRQSLGQGPEFLIYFQGTGAADDSGLPNDRFFAVRPEGSVSTLKIQRTERGDSAVYLCASSLTSGRVSETQYFGPGTRLLVL.